Sequencing of this T cell receptor beta chain was carried out in a study of radiotherapy plus CTLA-4 blockade in lung cancer. Sequencing used immunoSEQ multiplex PCR; TCRdb keeps in-frame clones, though not all of them. The top ten clones hold 7.1% of a sample with around 72,000 clones, around four fifths of them seen once. V was pared by 1 base and J by 6 bases, with 9 bases of the junction left unmatched. This CDR3 has 16 residues. Germline CDR1 reads SQVTM; CDR2 reads ANQGSEA. Patients with chemo-refractory metastatic non-small-cell lung cancer received focal radiation plus CTLA-4 blockade with ipilimumab.

This clonotype was obtained from a human donor with non-small cell lung cancer who had a complete response to radiotherapy plus ipilimumab. The V call is TRBV29-1, the J call TRBJ2-1; 10 bases are shared with TRBD2. Sequenced material: peripheral blood, taken from a patient treated with radiotherapy plus ipilimumab. The CDR3 reads CSVEGTSGRQFNEQFF. CDR3 sequence (DNA): TGCAGCGTTGAAGGGACTAGCGGCAGACAGTTCAATGAGCAGTTCTTC.